The 30 T cell receptor beta chains in this list originate from one sample, sequenced in a study of T cell responses to AZD1222 COVID-19 vaccine. Profiled with immunoSEQ multiplex PCR; TCRdb holds only in-frame clones, not every one. The sample records fewer than 200,000 clones, approximately 89% being singletons. Sample: peripheral blood, taken 28 days after the second AZD1222 dose. The receptors were gathered from an adult who received the AZD1222 COVID-19 vaccine.

The chain is built from TRBV25-1 and TRBJ1-1, with D perhaps TRBD1 (5 bases). Deletions cut 6 bases from V and 10 bases from J, with 12 bases between. CDR1 and CDR2 (germline): MGHDK, SYGVNS. This CDR3 is 11 amino acids long. Here the CDR3 reads CASSQGRGAFF. The CDR3 coding sequence is TGTGCCAGCAGCCAGGGAAGGGGAGCTTTCTTT.

The CDR3 nucleotides read TGCGCCAGCAGCTTCACAGCTAACCGAGATCGGGAGACCCAGTACTTC. Protein product: CASSFTANRDRETQYF. The chain employs TRBV5-1 and TRBJ2-5; no clear D. CDR3 length: 16 residues. V was trimmed by 2 bases and J by 5 bases, leaving 19 bases between them. CDR1 and CDR2 from the germline V gene are SGHRS and YFSETQ.

This rearrangement joins TRBV7-6 to TRBJ1-4, with D possibly matching TRBD1 (6 bases). Germline V gives CDR1 SGHVS, CDR2 FNYEAQ. V gave up 5 bases and J gave up 8 bases, with 24 bases separating them. This CDR3 has 17 amino acids. The CDR3 is CASSPDRGARYGEKLFF. Written as DNA, the CDR3 is TGTGCCAGCAGCCCCGATCGGGGGGCGCGGTATGGGGAAAAACTGTTTTTT.

This chain connects TRBV5-4 to TRBJ2-7; D perhaps matches TRBD1 (6 bases). The V end lost 4 bases, the J end lost 2 bases, and 10 bases lay between the germline ends. There are 13 residues in the CDR3. CDR1 is SGHNT and CDR2 is YYREEE in the germline V gene (reference sequence). The CDR3 protein is CASSPSGAYEQYF. CDR3 nucleotide sequence: TGTGCCAGCAGCCCATCAGGGGCCTACGAGCAGTACTTC.

As regards this clone: Other DNA sequences in this specimen translate into the identical CDR3. The CDR3 DNA sequence: TGTGCCAGCAGCTTAGACAGGGGAAACTATGGCTACACCTTC. Residues: CASSLDRGNYGYTF. The genes are TRBV7-2 and TRBJ1-2; 7 bases map to TRBD1. The CDR3 has 14 amino acids. Germline CDR1 is SGHTA and CDR2 is FQGNSA. V lost 1 base and J lost 2; bases outside the gene matches: 1.

The rearrangement links TRBV4-1 to TRBJ2-1, with unresolved D. Per the germline V gene, CDR1 is MGHRA and CDR2 is YSYEKL. Trimming cost V 2 bases and J 3 bases, with 11 bases left between them. The CDR3 runs to 15 residues. The CDR3 DNA follows: TGCGCCAGCAGCCAAATGCCTAGTAACTACAATGAGCAGTTCTTC. This encodes CASSQMPSNYNEQFF.

The chain combines TRBV6-5 with TRBJ2-3; D gene uncertain. CDR3 length: 13 amino acids. Germline V gene data show CDR1 as MNHEY and CDR2 as SVGAGI. The ends were cut back, 0 bases at V and 3 bases at J, with 4 bases in the middle. DNA of the CDR3: TGTGCCAGCAGTTACTCGGCGACAGATACGCAGTATTTT. Protein product: CASSYSATDTQYF.

The chain employs TRBV10-1 and TRBJ1-4, with D unresolved. Germline-derived CDR1 and CDR2 are WNHNN and SYGVQD (reference sequence). This CDR3 is built from 12 residues. The germline V and J ends were trimmed by 5 bases and 6 bases, with 7 bases remaining between them. This chain's CDR3 is CASSRDDEKLFF. CDR3 nucleotides: TGCGCCAGCAGTAGGGATGATGAAAAACTGTTTTTT.

This chain uses TRBV5-1 with TRBJ2-7, with D possibly called TRBD1 or TRBD2 (5 bases each). The CDR3 loop spans 14 amino acids. V was cut by 4 bases and J by 5 bases, with 16 bases left in between. Germline loops: CDR1 SGHRS, CDR2 YFSETQ. CDR3 residues: CASSLGTARNEQYF. The DNA of the CDR3 is TGCGCCAGCAGCCTCGGGACGGCGAGGAACGAGCAGTACTTC.

This chain connects TRBV11-2 to TRBJ1-2; D may be TRBD1 (5 bases). Between the trimmed V and J ends, which lost 5 bases and 8 bases, there was a span of 18 bases. Germline-derived CDR1 and CDR2 are SGHAT and FQNNGV. The CDR3 runs to 14 residues. The CDR3, as DNA: TGTGCCAGCAGCACAGGCCCCTCCCGACGGGGCTACACCTTC. It codes for CASSTGPSRRGYTF. The whole variable domain, remainder taken from reference TRBV11-2 and TRBJ1-2, is EAGVAQSPRYKIIEKRQSVAFWCNPISGHATLYWYQQILGQGPKLLIQFQNNGVVDDSQLPKDRFSAERLKGVDSTLKIQPAKLEDSAVYLCASSTGPSRRGYTFGSGTRLTVV.

The CDR3 sequence: CASSPAYTREGETQYF. The CDR3, as DNA: TGTGCCAGCAGCCCGGCCTATACTAGGGAGGGGGAGACCCAGTACTTC. This sequence joins TRBV3-1 (or the pseudogene TRBV3-2) and TRBJ2-5, with 7 bases fitting TRBD2. Germline V CDR1 and CDR2: LGHDT, YNNKEL (reference sequence). V shed 4 bases, J shed 5 bases, and the junction held 13 bases outside the gene matches. The CDR3 is 16 amino acids.

The rearrangement joins TRBV29-1 to TRBJ2-3; TRBD2 is a possible D gene (6 bases). CDR3 size: 12 residues. V lost 2 bases and J 10 bases, leaving 13 bases between the germline ends. The germline CDR1 and CDR2 sequences are SQVTM and ANQGSEA. The chain's CDR3 is CSVERKAGPQYF. The CDR3 DNA reads TGCAGCGTTGAAAGGAAGGCGGGGCCGCAGTATTTT.

The genes are TRBV7-9 and TRBJ2-2; TRBD1 matches at 9 bases. The CDR3 is 15 amino acids. With 5 bases clipped from V and 6 bases from J, the junction kept 7 bases outside the gene matches. The germline V gene encodes CDR1 SEHNR and CDR2 FQNEAQ (reference sequence). As DNA, the CDR3 is TGTGCCAGCAGCCCCGGACAGGGGCTCGCCGGGGAGCTGTTTTTT. It translates to CASSPGQGLAGELFF.

This clone has a handful of counts. The V call is TRBV29-1, the J call TRBJ2-5, with 7 bases matching TRBD1. Trimming cost V 6 bases and J 4 bases; bases outside gene matches: 11. This CDR3 comprises 14 residues. Germline V gives CDR1 SQVTM, CDR2 ANQGSEA. CDR3 loop: CSVRHSTGRETQYF. The CDR3 nucleotides are TGCAGCGTCCGACACTCGACAGGGAGAGAGACCCAGTACTTC.

The rearrangement links TRBV7-2 to TRBJ2-2; D unresolved. In germline, CDR1 is SGHTA, CDR2 FQGNSA. V was trimmed by 8 bases and J by 5 bases, leaving 6 bases between them. The CDR3 is made up of 11 amino acids. The CDR3 bases are TGTGCCAGCCAACGAACCGGGGAGCTGTTTTTT. Protein sequence: CASQRTGELFF. The full variable domain, in which reference TRBV7-2 and TRBJ2-2 provide the parts outside the CDR3, is GAGVSQSPSNKVTEKGKDVELRCDPISGHTALYWYRQSLGQGLEFLIYFQGNSAPDKSGLPSDRFSAERTGGSVSTLTIQRTQQEDSAVYLCASQRTGELFFGEGSRLTVL.

The V call is TRBV9, the J call TRBJ2-5; the D is unclear. CDR1 and CDR2 from the germline V gene are SGDLS and YYNGEE. V shed 0 bases and J shed 2 bases, with 5 bases lying between them. This CDR3 is 13 amino acids long. CDR3 in amino acids: CASSVDAQETQYF. CDR3 nucleotides: TGTGCCAGCAGCGTAGACGCTCAAGAGACCCAGTACTTC.

The chain has TRBV2 and TRBJ2-3, with 10 bases fitting TRBD2. The CDR3 spans 16 residues. V shed 6 bases and J 2 bases; nucleotides not matched to a gene: 8. The V gene's germline CDR1 is SNHLY and CDR2 FYNNEI. CDR3 nucleotide sequence: TGTGCCAGCAGACGGACTAGCGGAGGTAACACAGATACGCAGTATTTT. Amino acid sequence: CASRRTSGGNTDTQYF.

The rearrangement joins TRBV9 to TRBJ1-2; possibly TRBD1 for D (5 bases). There are 15 residues in the CDR3. Trimming shortened V by 3 bases and J by 2 bases, and 14 bases separated the two germline ends. Looked up from germline, CDR1 is SGDLS and CDR2 is YYNGEE. CDR3 nucleotide sequence: TGTGCCAGCAGCGCAGTACCTCGGGGGAACTATGGCTACACCTTC. This encodes CASSAVPRGNYGYTF. Using reference TRBV9 and TRBJ1-2 for the parts outside the CDR3, the full variable domain is DSGVTQTPKHLITATGQRVTLRCSPRSGDLSVYWYQQSLDQGLQFLIQYYNGEERAKGNILERFSAQQFPDLHSELNLSSLELGDSALYFCASSAVPRGNYGYTFGSGTRLTVV.

This clone has just a few counts. The rearrangement uses TRBV12-3 or TRBV12-4 and TRBJ1-2; D call uncertain. The CDR3 has 12 amino acids. V lost 1 base, J lost 8 bases, and 8 bases lay in between. The DNA for the CDR3 is TGTGCCAGCAGTTTAGATCCGGGAGGCTACACCTTC. It translates to CASSLDPGGYTF.

This chain joins TRBV11-2 and TRBJ2-1, with TRBD2 matching over 10 bases. CDR3 length: 17 residues. V gave up 6 bases and J gave up 8 bases; unmatched junction bases: 16. Germline CDR1 and CDR2: SGHAT and FQNNGV. The CDR3 reads CASRTTGSSGSLYEQFF. As DNA, the CDR3 is TGTGCCAGCAGGACGACTGGGTCTAGCGGGAGCCTCTATGAGCAGTTCTTC. Full variable domain (remainder filled in from reference TRBV11-2 and TRBJ2-1): EAGVAQSPRYKIIEKRQSVAFWCNPISGHATLYWYQQILGQGPKLLIQFQNNGVVDDSQLPKDRFSAERLKGVDSTLKIQPAKLEDSAVYLCASRTTGSSGSLYEQFFGPGTRLTVL.

V and J are TRBV6-5 and TRBJ1-4; D possibly corresponds to TRBD1 (6 bases). V dropped 6 bases and J dropped 8 bases, with 10 bases sitting between them. The length of the CDR3 is 12 residues. Looked up from germline, CDR1 is MNHEY and CDR2 is SVGAGI. CDR3 residues: CASRRGKEKLFF. CDR3 nucleotides: TGTGCCAGCAGGAGGGGGAAGGAAAAACTGTTTTTT.

The chain couples TRBV12-5 to TRBJ2-1; D is unclear. CDR1 and CDR2 (germline): LGHNT, FRNRAP. The CDR3 consists of 16 residues. The V end lost 0 bases, the J end lost 2 bases, and 11 bases lay between the germline ends. The CDR3 bases are TGTGCTAGTGGTTTGGTTTACTGGTGGACCTACAATGAGCAGTTCTTC. The encoded protein is CASGLVYWWTYNEQFF.

V is TRBV27 and J is TRBJ1-2, with a possible D match to TRBD1 (5 bases). The CDR3 covers 14 residues. The ends were cut back, 5 bases at V and 3 bases at J, with 13 bases in the middle. Germline CDR1 is MNHEY and CDR2 is SMNVEV (reference sequence). The CDR3 nucleotides are TGTGCCAGCAGTCCCCGGGGGGACTACTATGGCTACACCTTC. Residues: CASSPRGDYYGYTF.

J is TRBJ2-7 and V is TRBV11-2, with 14 nucleotides matching TRBD2. V trimming: 6 bases; J trimming: 5 bases; junction bases outside the gene matches: 6. The CDR3 is 15 residues long. Germline V gene lookup returns CDR1 SGHAT and CDR2 FQNNGV. The CDR3 loop is CASRWTSGRTNEQYF. In DNA form, the CDR3 reads TGTGCCAGCAGGTGGACTAGCGGGAGGACCAACGAGCAGTACTTC.

The rearrangement joins TRBV2 to TRBJ1-1, with D possibly TRBD1 on 5 matching bases. This CDR3 contains 14 residues. Trimming stripped 6 bases from V and 4 bases from J, with 15 bases between. Germline assignment: CDR1 SNHLY and CDR2 FYNNEI. The chain's CDR3 is CASSGGEGFTEAFF. The CDR3 coding sequence is TGTGCCAGCAGCGGAGGCGAGGGGTTCACTGAAGCTTTCTTT. Drawing the rest from reference TRBV2 and TRBJ1-1, the complete variable domain is EPEVTQTPSHQVTQMGQEVILRCVPISNHLYFYWYRQILGQKVEFLVSFYNNEISEKSEIFDDQFSVERPDGSNFTLKIRSTKLEDSAMYFCASSGGEGFTEAFFGQGTRLTVV.

A single count supports this clone. The gene calls are TRBV9 and TRBJ2-2; D is unclear. CDR3 length equals 15 residues. Per the germline V gene, CDR1 is SGDLS and CDR2 is YYNGEE. Trimming removed 2 bases at V and 2 bases at J, with 10 bases between. The CDR3 protein is CASSVWTGNTGELFF. The CDR3 DNA sequence: TGTGCCAGCAGCGTCTGGACGGGTAACACCGGGGAGCTGTTTTTT.

The rearrangement uses TRBV5-1 and TRBJ2-7; D perhaps matches TRBD1 (5 bases). V shed 1 base and J shed 2 bases, with 10 bases lying between them. Germline V lookup: CDR1 SGHRS, CDR2 YFSETQ. The length of the CDR3 is 14 residues. The CDR3 nucleotides read TGCGCCAGCAGCTTGACAGGTGGAACCTACGAGCAGTACTTC. It yields the protein CASSLTGGTYEQYF.

V is TRBV9 and J is TRBJ1-1, with TRBD1 as a possible D gene (6 bases). The V end was cut by 4 bases, the J end by 2 bases, with 18 bases between. Per germline, CDR1 SGDLS and CDR2 YYNGEE. This CDR3 has 16 residues. The CDR3 bases are TGTGCCAGCAGCCATACTGTAACAGGGAGAAACACTGAAGCTTTCTTT. Amino acids: CASSHTVTGRNTEAFF.

The rearrangement joins TRBV5-4 to TRBJ1-1; the D gene is possibly TRBD1 (5 bases). CDR1 is SGHNT, CDR2 YYREEE, per germline (reference sequence). The V and J ends lost 3 bases and 5 bases respectively, with 17 bases between them. There are 15 residues in the CDR3. The CDR3 DNA reads TGTGCCAGCAGCTCACCAGGGAGGTGGGGAACTGAAGCTTTCTTT. Its protein is CASSSPGRWGTEAFF.

The CDR3 DNA follows: TGTGCCAGCAGCTTATCCTCCGGACAGACCTACGAGCAGTACTTC. This encodes CASSLSSGQTYEQYF. V gene TRBV11-2 combines with J gene TRBJ2-7, with D possibly TRBD1 on 6 matching bases. V dropped 2 bases and J dropped 2 bases, with 13 bases sitting between them. This CDR3 comprises 15 residues. Germline V lookup: CDR1 SGHAT, CDR2 FQNNGV.